Each of the 23 T cell receptor beta chains below was sequenced from the same sample in a study of shared T cell receptors in the human thymus (dated by TCRdb to the early 2020s). The library was made by the immunoSEQ multiplex PCR assay. TCRdb obtained this table from immuneACCESS and retained in-frame rearrangements with V and J assigned. These tables miss some clones; where compared with another copy, unresolved V genes account for less than half of the shortfall, and the remainder is unexplained. This sample has about 380,000 clones in its table, and approximately 95% of those were observed once. The top ten constitute 0.015% to 0.025% of the sample. The sample was thymocytes. These receptor sequences come from a human donor.

The CDR3: CASNGASYEQYF. CDR3 nucleotide sequence: TGTGCCAGCAACGGAGCCTCCTACGAGCAGTACTTC. The chain joins TRBV27 to TRBJ2-7; no reliable D call. Per the germline V gene, CDR1 is MNHEY and CDR2 is SMNVEV (reference sequence). The CDR3 runs to 12 residues. Trimming stripped 7 bases from V and 0 bases from J, with 7 bases between.

The V call is TRBV10-3, the J call TRBJ2-7; 8 bases map to TRBD1. The CDR3 extends over 13 amino acids. The trim removed 5 bases at V and 6 bases at J, leaving 6 bases unmatched. In germline, CDR1 is ENHRY, CDR2 SYGVKD. CDR3 nucleotide sequence: TGTGCCATCAGTAACCAGACAGGGGTCGAGCAGTACTTC. Translating it yields CAISNQTGVEQYF.

CDR3 protein: CAISESGRNTEAFF. The CDR3 DNA follows: TGTGCCATCAGTGAATCGGGGAGGAACACTGAAGCTTTCTTT. This chain joins TRBV10-3 and TRBJ1-1; D is unresolved. Germline CDR1 reads ENHRY; CDR2 reads SYGVKD. Trimming removed 3 bases from V and 1 base from J, with 9 bases in between. This CDR3 has 14 amino acids.

This clone occurred once. The J gene is TRBJ2-3, the V gene TRBV18; D ambiguous. Trimming left V 3 bases short and J 6 bases short, with 7 bases between. The CDR3 sequence is 12 residues long. In germline, CDR1 is KGHSH, CDR2 LQKENI. CDR3 sequence reads: CASSPEQDTQYF. The CDR3 DNA sequence: TGTGCCAGCTCACCCGAGCAGGATACGCAGTATTTT. Drawing the rest from reference TRBV18 and TRBJ2-3, the complete variable domain is NAGVMQNPRHLVRRRGQEARLRCSPMKGHSHVYWYRQLPEEGLKFMVYLQKENIIDESGMPKERFSAEFPKEGPSILRIQQVVRGDSAAYFCASSPEQDTQYFGPGTRLTVL.

The V gene is TRBV5-1, the J gene TRBJ2-7; 10 bases fit TRBD2. The CDR3 covers 16 residues. V was clipped by 7 bases and J by 0 bases; unmatched bases: 10. Per the germline V gene, CDR1 is SGHRS and CDR2 is YFSETQ. The CDR3 is CASQMGLASFSYEQYF. DNA of the CDR3: TGCGCCAGCCAAATGGGACTAGCGAGTTTCTCCTACGAGCAGTACTTC.

This sequence joins TRBV27 and TRBJ2-5; TRBD2 matches at 8 bases. The V gene's germline CDR1 is MNHEY and CDR2 SMNVEV (reference sequence). The V gene end was trimmed by 6 bases and the J gene end by 2 bases; junction bases not matched to a gene: 2. The CDR3 is made up of 13 amino acids. CDR3 protein: CASRLADQETQYF. The CDR3 DNA reads as TGTGCCAGCAGACTAGCGGATCAAGAGACCCAGTACTTC.

The chain is built from TRBV28 and TRBJ2-7; a possible D gene is TRBD2 (6 bases). Per the germline V gene, CDR1 is MDHEN and CDR2 is SYDVKM. Trimming pared 7 bases from V and 7 bases from J, leaving 20 bases between. The CDR3 runs 14 residues. CDR3 in DNA: TGTGCCAGCACCTCCGGGACTCGGAAGACTGAGCAGTACTTC. It codes for CASTSGTRKTEQYF.

The rearrangement uses TRBV5-1 and TRBJ2-3; 9 positions agree with TRBD2. This CDR3 has 16 amino acids. The junction had 10 bases not matched to a gene; V was cut back by 4 bases and J by 4 bases. The V gene's germline CDR1 is SGHRS and CDR2 YFSETQ. The CDR3 region has the DNA TGCGCCAGCAGCACCTCCCTAGCGGGAAGGCCAGATACGCAGTATTTT. Protein: CASSTSLAGRPDTQYF.

The chain employs TRBV10-1 and TRBJ1-2, with a weak D call TRBD1 (5 bases). Trimming pared 8 bases from V and 4 bases from J, leaving 23 bases between. CDR3 length equals 16 residues. Germline V gene lookup returns CDR1 WNHNN and CDR2 SYGVQD (reference sequence). The CDR3 DNA reads as TGCGCCAGCGGGTGGCCCTGGAGGGGCTTCAGCTATGGCTACACCTTC. Its translation: CASGWPWRGFSYGYTF.

The chain is built from TRBV27 and TRBJ2-6; possibly TRBD1 for D (6 bases). V was pared by 10 bases and J by 1 base, with 14 bases between. Germline V CDR1 and CDR2: MNHEY, SMNVEV (reference sequence). The CDR3 totals 15 residues. The CDR3 sequence is CATGQFDSGANVLTF. CDR3 nucleotides: TGTGCCACCGGACAGTTCGATTCTGGGGCCAACGTCCTGACTTTC.

The chain recombines TRBV6-5 with TRBJ2-1; weak D call: TRBD2 (7 bases). V gave up 0 bases and J gave up 5 bases, with 8 bases separating them. The CDR3 is 14 amino acids. The germline gives CDR1 MNHEY, CDR2 SVGAGI. The CDR3 sequence: CASSYSGGHNEQFF. Written as DNA, the CDR3 is TGTGCCAGCAGTTACTCGGGGGGGCACAATGAGCAGTTCTTC.

The chain combines TRBV21-1 with TRBJ1-1; TRBD1, the D gene given by the table, was not confirmed from the DNA. TRBV21-1 corresponds to a pseudogene. The CDR3 has 14 residues. CDR3 bases: TGTGCCAGCAGGGGCAGGGGCTGCTACGCTGAAGCTTTCTTT. It encodes CASRGRGCYAEAFF.

The chain is built from TRBV18 and TRBJ2-3, with 7 nucleotides matching TRBD1. V lost 6 bases, J lost 1 base, and 4 bases stayed unmatched. The germline V gene has CDR1 KGHSH and CDR2 LQKENI. The CDR3 extends over 14 amino acids. CDR3 sequence reads: CASSPGQRTDTQYF. In nucleotides, the CDR3 is TGTGCCAGCTCCCCGGGACAGCGCACAGATACGCAGTATTTT.

This sequence joins TRBV6-5 and TRBJ2-1; TRBD1 matches 9 bases. The trim removed 3 bases at V and 3 bases at J, leaving 6 bases unmatched. This CDR3 is 16 amino acids long. The germline V gene encodes CDR1 MNHEY and CDR2 SVGAGI. The CDR3 spells CASSYWGQGYYNEQFF. CDR3 nucleotides: TGTGCCAGCAGTTATTGGGGACAGGGCTACTACAATGAGCAGTTCTTC.

This clone was found once. The chain has TRBV5-1 and TRBJ2-2; the D is unclear. Germline values: CDR1 SGHRS, CDR2 YFSETQ. V lost 0 bases, J lost 4 bases, and 4 bases lay in between. The CDR3 extends over 13 amino acids. This CDR3 reads CASSLAPTGELFF. CDR3 DNA sequence: TGCGCCAGCAGCTTGGCTCCCACCGGGGAGCTGTTTTTT. The full variable domain, with the rest looked up from reference TRBV5-1 and TRBJ2-2, is KAGVTQTPRYLIKTRGQQVTLSCSPISGHRSVSWYQQTPGQGLQFLFEYFSETQRNKGNFPGRFSGRQFSNSRSEMNVSTLELGDSALYLCASSLAPTGELFFGEGSRLTVL.

The V and J genes are TRBV6-5 and TRBJ2-5; D is unclear. CDR1 and CDR2 (germline): MNHEY, SVGAGI. Deletions cut 10 bases from V and 0 bases from J, with 15 bases between. The CDR3 extends over 14 amino acids. In nucleotides, the CDR3 is TGTGCCACCCGAAGGCGCCGGTACCAAGAGACCCAGTACTTC. It specifies CATRRRRYQETQYF.

The chain recombines TRBV21-1 with TRBJ2-5; the D call in the table, TRBD2, was not verified against the DNA. TRBV21-1 is assigned pseudogene status. The CDR3 covers 10 residues. The chain's CDR3 is CASSKDREYF. In DNA form, the CDR3 reads TGTGCCAGCAGCAAAGATCGTGAGTACTTC.

This clone was found once. This chain uses TRBV4-1 with TRBJ1-4; 8 positions agree with TRBD1. The CDR3 loop spans 16 amino acids. Looked up from germline, CDR1 is MGHRA and CDR2 is YSYEKL. The trim removed 0 bases at V and 7 bases at J, leaving 7 bases unmatched. The CDR3 coding sequence is TGCGCCAGCAGCCAAGATTTAGGGCAGGGGGCTGAAAAACTGTTTTTT. It yields the protein CASSQDLGQGAEKLFF.

The gene calls are TRBV23-1 and TRBJ2-7; no clear D gene. TRBV23-1 carries the ORF label, with uncertain function. Trimming pared 0 bases from V and 1 base from J, leaving 7 bases between. The CDR3 totals 14 residues. Written as DNA, the CDR3 is TGCGCCAGCAGTCAATCCACAAGGTCCTACGAGCAGTACTTC. It is translated as CASSQSTRSYEQYF.

The chain couples TRBV18 to TRBJ1-2; perhaps TRBD1 as D (6 bases). The CDR3 has 13 residues. CDR1 is KGHSH and CDR2 is LQKENI in the germline V gene. Between the trimmed V and J ends, which lost 9 bases and 5 bases, there was a span of 16 bases. The CDR3 here is CASTTGSRYGYTF. The CDR3 DNA reads TGTGCCAGTACCACAGGGTCCCGGTATGGCTACACCTTC.

The V gene is TRBV7-9, the J gene TRBJ2-3; 11 bases are a match to TRBD2. Germline trimming cut 5 bases from V and 8 bases from J; bases unmatched to any gene: 21. The CDR3 has 19 residues. In germline, CDR1 is SEHNR, CDR2 FQNEAQ (reference sequence). The CDR3 sequence is CASSHHNVLAGAPRGTQYF. The DNA of the CDR3 is TGTGCCAGCAGCCATCACAACGTACTAGCGGGAGCGCCCCGAGGTACGCAGTATTTT.

J is TRBJ1-2 and V is TRBV7-2; tentative D call: TRBD1 (5 bases). Trimming stripped 5 bases from V and 2 bases from J, with 12 bases between. This CDR3 has 14 residues. Looked up from germline, CDR1 is SGHTA and CDR2 is FQGNSA. The CDR3 DNA reads TGTGCCAGCAGCCCGGGACCGAAAAACTATGGCTACACCTTC. Protein product: CASSPGPKNYGYTF.

The chain couples TRBV2 to TRBJ1-1, with TRBD1 matching 8 bases. The germline CDR1 and CDR2 sequences are SNHLY and FYNNEI. This CDR3 contains 16 residues. The CDR3 DNA reads as TGTCCCCGCAGGGGGGGTACAGGGGGTACGAACACTGAAGCTTTCTTT. Amino acid sequence: CPRRGGTGGTNTEAFF.